This T cell receptor (beta chain) was observed in a study of graft-versus-host responses after intestinal transplantation (dated by TCRdb to the early 2020s). Context from the whole study: The transplants that recipients received were multivisceral, liver-intestinal, or isolated intestinal. Anti-thymocyte globulin induction was given to all recipients, followed by maintenance tacrolimus and steroids for roughly 3 years. After intestinal transplantation, graft-versus-host and host-versus-graft alloreactive T cell clones were followed in the graft, circulation and bone marrow using bulk TCR-beta CDR3 sequencing. Alloreactive clones were identified by sequencing pre-transplant mixed lymphocyte reaction products and comparing them with unstimulated pre-transplant donor and recipient T cells. The cohort enrolled around 25 intestinal transplant recipients including one retransplant, and a few patients lacking pretransplant specimens were excluded. Donor T cell macrochimerism was defined as a peak of at least 4% donor T cells among recipient peripheral blood mononuclear cells. Instead of going to the commercial service, samples from a few later patients were sequenced in-house on an Illumina MiSeq and processed with MiXCR. General study outcomes and caveats: Early after transplant, peak levels of circulating GvH clones were found to be associated with declines in HvG clones. The relatively low number and heterogeneity of intestinal transplant patients limited the conclusions. High GvH to HvG T cell clonal ratios were observed in the allografts of patients with donor T cell macrochimerism. GvH clones were detected in recipient bone marrow, and some of these GvH clones were observed earlier in ileal mucosa or blood, consistent with an intestinal mucosal origin.

Receptor amplification or capture employed the immunoSEQ multiplex PCR assay. In most patients, genomic DNA was isolated using the Qiagen DNeasy Blood and Tissue Kit and sent frozen to Adaptive Biotechnologies for TCR sequencing. High-throughput TCR-beta CDR3 sequencing of genomic DNA from most patients was performed by Adaptive Biotechnologies. Per the source publication's procedure: TCR sequencing data for roughly 17 patients were retrieved from Adaptive's ImmunoSEQ software; three other patients were processed with MiXCR and VDJtools. To correct CD4 versus CD8 sorting errors, any sequence found in both subsets at a frequency ratio below 5:1 was removed. CDR3 nucleotide sequences shared by donor and recipient were removed because the origin of these sequences could not be assigned. To be classed as alloreactive, a clone needed at least 2-fold expansion over unstimulated cells and a minimum CFSE-low frequency of 0.002% (template counts) or 0.001% (read counts). A clone was considered mappable if detected in the sequenced pre-transplant spleen, lymph node, or MLR CFSE-low populations of the donor or recipient. The cumulative frequency of alloreactive clones was calculated as a percentage of all sequences, weighted by copy number. TCRdb took this table from immuneACCESS and kept in-frame rearrangements with V and J called. Such tables lack part of the clones; where checked against another copy, unresolved V genes explain under half of the gap, and the rest is unexplained. The DNA was the basis for D and trimming; V, J and clone size are from that table. The sample yields around 49,000 clones; roughly 90% were counted once. The ten largest clones represent approximately 0.6% of the sample.

The time point label, read with the paper, signifies: cells obtained before transplantation from donor or recipient. CD3+CD4+ and CD3+CD8+ populations were FACS-sorted from unstimulated pre-transplant donor and recipient cells taken from spleen or lymph nodes. About this clone itself: Its recognized antigen is unknown. No per-base quality is available; no much larger clone lies one base away.

The CDR3 numbers 16 residues from cysteine through phenylalanine. Here the CDR3 DNA is all that survives: 48 bases in frame from base 1. Sequences SGHRS (CDR1) and YFSETQ (CDR2) are obtained from the germline V gene. V sheds 0 bases and J sheds 0 bases, leaving 11 bases between their ends. The receptor chain draws on TRBV5-1 and TRBJ2-3, and perhaps TRBD2 as D gene, on 6 matching bases. This TCR derives from a human donor who was the organ donor for an intestinal transplant. Here the sequenced sample was unstimulated CD4+ T cells sorted from spleen or lymph node cells, taken before transplant. The DNA sequence reads TGCGCCAGCAGCTTGGTGGGCGGGAAGAGCACAGATACGCAGTATTTT. The encoded protein is CASSLVGGKSTDTQYF.